The present T cell receptor beta chain was sequenced within a study of early T cells in non-severe SARS-CoV-2 infection. Each single cDNA molecule received a unique molecular identifier. TCRdb re-derived calls from the 5' RACE reads in MiXCR, one entry per CDR3 protein. The sample carries tens of thousands of distinct CDR3 sequences, roughly 5% recorded once. This clonotype was seen ten or more times. The CDR3 runs 15 residues. V trimming: 10 bases; J trimming: 2 bases; junction bases outside the gene matches: 9. Germline V gene lookup returns CDR1 ENHRY and CDR2 SYGVKD. This receptor was taken from an adult who was a healthcare worker with PCR-confirmed SARS-CoV-2 infection or an uninfected control (not recorded which). What was sequenced was whole blood. The chain has TRBV10-3 and TRBJ1-5, with 9 bases matching TRBD1. DNA for the CDR3: TGTGCCACAGCGGGGACAGGGAGAGGCAATCAGCCCCAGCATTTT. It is translated as CATAGTGRGNQPQHF.